A single sample is the source of the 10 T cell receptor beta chains below, sequenced in a study of vaccination effects on CD4 cells after COVID-19 (dated by TCRdb to the early 2020s). Libraries were built with the immunoSEQ multiplex PCR assay. TCRdb retrieved this table from immuneACCESS and kept in-frame rearrangements only. Not all clones are present; in checked studies, unresolved V genes account for under half, and no reason is known for the remainder. The sample contains about 57,000 clones, under 85% of them found a single time. About 4.5% of the sample is in the top ten clones. Their cognate antigens are unknown. After less than eleven days of culture, CD4+ T cells were isolated with the EasySep CD4+ T cell isolation kit. Each participant received two doses of an mRNA SARS-CoV-2 vaccine, either BNT162b2 or mRNA-1273. The material sequenced was CD4+ T cells from PBMCs cultured without peptide, taken after COVID-19 vaccination. The receptors shown here come from a human donor who received a COVID-19 vaccine.

The chain joins TRBV5-6 to TRBJ1-1; D unresolved. This CDR3 is built from 17 residues. CDR1 and CDR2 (germline): SGHDT, YYEEEE. V was clipped by 1 base and J by 0 bases, with 16 bases between them. This CDR3 is CASSLIVQSFLNTEAFF. The CDR3 DNA reads TGTGCCAGCAGCTTGATCGTCCAGAGCTTTTTGAACACTGAAGCTTTCTTT. Full variable domain (outside the CDR3, taken from reference TRBV5-6 and TRBJ1-1): DAGVTQSPTHLIKTRGQQVTLRCSPKSGHDTVSWYQQALGQGPQFIFQYYEEEERQRGNFPDRFSGHQFPNYSSELNVNALLLGDSALYLCASSLIVQSFLNTEAFFGQGTRLTVV.

The J gene is TRBJ2-3, the V gene TRBV20-1; D uncertain. CDR3 size: 11 residues. V was clipped by 6 bases and J by 9 bases, with 13 bases between them. Germline V gene data show CDR1 as DFQATT and CDR2 as SNEGSKA (reference sequence). The CDR3 region has the DNA TGCAGTGCGGCCAGGTCGTACACGCAGTATTTT. Protein product: CSAARSYTQYF.

The V and J genes are TRBV7-9 and TRBJ2-7, with D perhaps being TRBD1 or TRBD2 (5 bases each). V shed 8 bases and J shed 3 bases, with 17 bases lying between them. The CDR3 runs 14 residues. The V gene's germline CDR1 is SEHNR and CDR2 FQNEAQ (reference sequence). The CDR3 sequence: CASVVAGRVYEQYF. Here the CDR3 DNA reads TGTGCCAGCGTTGTGGCGGGCAGGGTCTACGAGCAGTACTTC. The entire variable domain, with the rest obtained from reference TRBV7-9 and TRBJ2-7, is as follows: DTGVSQNPRHKITKRGQNVTFRCDPISEHNRLYWYRQTLGQGPEFLTYFQNEAQLEKSRLLSDRFSAERPKGSFSTLEIQRTEQGDSAMYLCASVVAGRVYEQYFGPGTRLTVT.

This clone was counted a single time. The V and J genes are TRBV4-1 and TRBJ1-1, with TRBD1 as a possible D gene (6 bases). CDR3 length: 15 residues. CDR1 and CDR2 (germline): MGHRA, YSYEKL. With 4 bases removed from V and 1 base from J, the gap between germline ends came to 13 bases. CDR3 protein: CASSPQGGRNTEAFF. The CDR3 DNA reads TGCGCCAGCAGCCCCCAAGGGGGACGGAACACTGAAGCTTTCTTT.

The chain recombines TRBV7-9 with TRBJ2-2, with 12 bases that match TRBD1. The germline CDR1 and CDR2 sequences are SEHNR and FQNEAQ (reference sequence). This CDR3 has 18 residues. Unmatched junction bases numbered 13, after V lost 6 bases and J lost 5 bases. CDR3 protein: CASRYLSRDRGRTGELFF. CDR3 in DNA: TGTGCCAGCAGATATCTGTCCCGGGACAGGGGGCGAACCGGGGAGCTGTTTTTT.

V is TRBV12-3 or TRBV12-4 and J is TRBJ2-6; D is unclear. This CDR3 contains 12 residues. Trimming took off 8 bases at V and 0 bases at J, with 2 bases between the two ends. The CDR3 is CASASGANVLTF. CDR3 DNA sequence: TGTGCCAGCGCCTCTGGGGCCAACGTCCTGACTTTC.

This clone was detected a few times. CDR3 in DNA: TGTGCCACCGGTACTAGTTATGAAGCTTTCTTT. Amino acids: CATGTSYEAFF. The V gene is TRBV6-5, the J gene TRBJ1-1; D gene unclear. CDR1 is MNHEY, CDR2 SVGAGI, per germline. The length of the CDR3 is 11 residues. Trimming shortened V by 10 bases and J by 7 bases, and 13 bases separated the two germline ends.

The rearrangement joins TRBV6-5 to TRBJ2-2; unclear D gene. V was cut by 6 bases and J by 1 base, with 9 bases left in between. The CDR3 consists of 14 residues. The germline V gene has CDR1 MNHEY and CDR2 SVGAGI. The CDR3 sequence: CASRDLLNTGELFF. CDR3 bases: TGTGCCAGCAGGGACCTTTTGAACACCGGGGAGCTGTTTTTT.

The chain joins TRBV5-5 to TRBJ2-7, with no clear D. The CDR3 extends over 12 amino acids. CDR1 and CDR2 (germline): SGHKS, YYEKEE (reference sequence). V was clipped by 4 bases and J by 2 bases, with 7 bases between them. Written as DNA, the CDR3 is TGTGCCAGCAGCGCGTCCCCCTACGAGCAGTACTTC. It is translated as CASSASPYEQYF.

This clone was seen more than once but under ten times. The rearrangement uses TRBV6-1 and TRBJ2-1; 9 nucleotides match TRBD2. V was pared by 3 bases and J by 2 bases, with 2 bases of the junction left unmatched. Germline V gene data show CDR1 as MNHNS and CDR2 as SASEGT. The CDR3 is 15 residues long. The CDR3 nucleotides read TGTGCCAGCAGTGAGGGCGGGAGGGCCTACAATGAGCAGTTCTTC. Translating gives CASSEGGRAYNEQFF.